This TCR beta chain was obtained from a study of CD4+ T cells in melanoma. This clone showed up just once. The protocol was immunoSEQ multiplex PCR, while the TCRdb copy is restricted to in-frame clones and leaves out a portion. This table holds roughly 120,000 clones, roughly 90% found once. Germline trimming cut 6 bases from V and 5 bases from J; bases unmatched to any gene: 6. Germline-derived CDR1 and CDR2 are MNHEY and SMNVEV (reference sequence). There are 13 residues in the CDR3. This clonotype was obtained from a human donor with melanoma. The chain is built from TRBV27 and TRBJ2-7; the match to TRBD2 covers 8 bases. Specimen: peripheral blood. This CDR3 reads CASRTSGSNEQYF. DNA for the CDR3: TGTGCCAGCAGGACGAGCGGGAGTAACGAGCAGTACTTC.